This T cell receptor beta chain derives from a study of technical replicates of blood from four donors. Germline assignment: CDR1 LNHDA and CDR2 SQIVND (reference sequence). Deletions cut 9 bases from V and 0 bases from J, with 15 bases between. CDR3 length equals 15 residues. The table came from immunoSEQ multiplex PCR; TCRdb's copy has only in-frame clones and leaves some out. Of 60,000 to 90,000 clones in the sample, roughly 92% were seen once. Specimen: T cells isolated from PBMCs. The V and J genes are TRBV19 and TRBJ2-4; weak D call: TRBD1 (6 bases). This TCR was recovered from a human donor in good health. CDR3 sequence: CASEDRMLAKNIQYF. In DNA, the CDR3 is TGTGCCAGCGAGGACAGAATGTTAGCCAAAAACATTCAGTACTTC.